This T cell receptor (beta chain) derives from a study of shared clonotypes between healthy human individuals. Study-wide results and limits: An anticipated effect of sequencing depth on clonotype sharing among donors was recognized. The sharing of 5% to 6.5% of naive CD4 clonotypes was seen across a handful of donors.

V was pared by 5 bases and J by 7 bases, with 20 bases between. The CDR3 contains 15 residues. The germline V gene encodes CDR1 SGHTA and CDR2 FQGTGA. For each subset, genomic DNA was distributed in equal portions over several immunoSEQ plates. Each replicate PCR on the sorted subsets used roughly 200 ng DNA (around 30,000 T cell genomes). Data came from immunoSEQ multiplex PCR; TCRdb stores just in-frame clones and leaves some out. The sample shows approximately 2,000,000 clones, just under 95% of them seen only once. Concerning this clone itself: Its antigen is unknown.

Input material: naive CD4+ T cells from PBMCs. Subset in this sample: CD45RA+ positively selected. This receptor was taken from a man younger than 35 in good health. Some clones in this sample may be carry-over from other donors' samples. The chain has TRBV7-3 and TRBJ1-2, with D maybe TRBD1 (6 bases). CDR3 nucleotides: TGTGCCAGCAGCGGGAGAGCCGGGACACGGGGTGGCTACACCTTC. It codes for CASSGRAGTRGGYTF.